What follows describes a single T cell receptor (beta chain). This sample is drawn from a study of blood T cell repertoires in COVID-19. Across the study: Sample material is recorded as cDNA or gDNA derived from T cells, B-cell-depleted T cells, or PBMCs.

Participant ages covered roughly 18 to 89 years across 25 or so US areas. Authors' data handling: By means of reference gene primer amplification, nucleated cell counts were estimated. TCRdb keeps only in-frame clones here, not all; method: immunoSEQ multiplex PCR. The D gene and trimming were derived from the DNA, and the V and J assignments and clone size from that table. The profile shows about 370,000 clones, roughly 91% of them singletons. Germline V gene lookup returns CDR1 MDHEN and CDR2 SYDVKM. J lost 1 base, V lost 4 bases, and 10 bases had no gene match. There are 17 residues in the CDR3. This clonotype was sampled from a woman younger than 45 who had recovered from COVID-19. Source material: PBMCs or T cells enriched from blood (not recorded which). The V gene is TRBV28, the J gene TRBJ1-2; 9 positions agree with TRBD1. The CDR3 bases are TGTGCCAGCAGTTCTCTGCTCGACAGGGGGGGTAACTATGGCTACACCTTC. Its protein is CASSSLLDRGGNYGYTF.